The 20 T cell receptor beta chains below come from one sample, sequenced in a study of cytomegalovirus exposure and HLA in healthy donors. Primers: 60 Vbeta forward and 13 Jbeta reverse. Libraries were prepared by immunoSEQ multiplex PCR; TCRdb keeps only in-frame clonotypes and omits some of them. The repertoire holds approximately 110,000 clones, just under 75% seen once, with 2% to 3% in the top ten. The specimen was PBMCs. The receptors come from a middle-aged man in good health and CMV-seropositive.

V gene TRBV27 combines with J gene TRBJ2-3; 9 bases are shared with TRBD1. Losses at the gene ends were 3 bases for V and 3 bases for J; bases not matched to a gene: 4. This CDR3 region has 15 residues. Germline V gene sequence: CDR1 MNHEY, CDR2 SMNVEV (reference sequence). CDR3 protein: CASSLLGTGTDTQYF. For the CDR3, the DNA is TGTGCCAGCAGTTTGCTCGGGACAGGGACAGATACGCAGTATTTT.

This clone was counted a few times. This chain connects TRBV5-1 to TRBJ2-1, with a tentative D call TRBD2 (5 bases). Per the germline V gene, CDR1 is SGHRS and CDR2 is YFSETQ. Trimming took off 2 bases at V and 4 bases at J, with 7 bases between the two ends. CDR3 length: 13 amino acids. CDR3 in amino acids: CASSFGGYNEQFF. The CDR3 DNA reads TGCGCCAGCAGCTTCGGCGGGTACAATGAGCAGTTCTTC.

This clone was detected only a few times. V is TRBV5-4 and J is TRBJ2-7; the match to TRBD2 covers 8 bases. Germline-derived CDR1 and CDR2 are SGHNT and YYREEE (reference sequence). This CDR3 has 17 residues. Losses at the gene ends were 0 bases for V and 2 bases for J; bases not matched to a gene: 10. The CDR3 sequence is CASSLAGGAGQTYEQYF. The CDR3 DNA is TGTGCCAGCAGCTTGGCGGGGGGGGCAGGCCAAACCTACGAGCAGTACTTC. The complete variable domain, with remaining parts taken from reference TRBV5-4 and TRBJ2-7, reads ETGVTQSPTHLIKTRGQQVTLRCSSQSGHNTVSWYQQALGQGPQFIFQYYREEENGRGNFPPRFSGLQFPNYSSELNVNALELDDSALYLCASSLAGGAGQTYEQYFGPGTRLTVT.

The chain couples TRBV6-1 to TRBJ2-7, with 8 bases matching TRBD1. The germline V gene has CDR1 MNHNS and CDR2 SASEGT. V gave up 7 bases and J gave up 3 bases; unmatched junction bases: 11. The CDR3 loop spans 15 amino acids. Here the CDR3 reads CASILIGTGGYEQYF. CDR3 DNA: TGTGCCAGCATCCTCATAGGGACAGGAGGCTACGAGCAGTACTTC.

The chain recombines TRBV10-3 with TRBJ1-2; 9 nucleotides match TRBD1. The V segment lost 7 bases and the J segment 4 bases; nucleotides outside the gene matches: 7. The CDR3 extends over 14 amino acids. Germline CDR1 is ENHRY and CDR2 is SYGVKD. CDR3 region: CAITRDRESYGYTF. In DNA form, the CDR3 reads TGTGCCATCACCCGGGACAGGGAGAGCTATGGCTACACCTTC.

The genes are TRBV10-3 and TRBJ2-7, with TRBD2 matching over 11 bases. CDR1 is ENHRY, CDR2 SYGVKD, per germline. The CDR3 totals 17 residues. The V gene end was trimmed by 3 bases and the J gene end by 4 bases; junction bases not matched to a gene: 11. CDR3 in amino acids: CAISDSLSGTSGYEQYF. The CDR3 bases are TGTGCCATCAGTGATAGTTTATCCGGGACTAGCGGATACGAGCAGTACTTC.

The gene calls are TRBV19 and TRBJ1-1, with D possibly being TRBD1 (5 bases). The CDR3 runs 13 residues. Trimming removed 5 bases from V and 5 bases from J, with 12 bases in between. Germline V gives CDR1 LNHDA, CDR2 SQIVND (reference sequence). In DNA form, the CDR3 reads TGTGCCAGTAGTCTCGACGGGGGGACTGAAGCTTTCTTT. This sequence encodes CASSLDGGTEAFF.

The chain links TRBV6-5 to TRBJ2-7, with 11 positions matching TRBD1. This CDR3 region has 15 residues. Unmatched junction bases numbered 8, after V lost 4 bases and J lost 6 bases. The germline V gene encodes CDR1 MNHEY and CDR2 SVGAGI. The CDR3 spells CASSSGQGASGEQYF. The CDR3, as DNA: TGTGCCAGCAGTTCCGGACAGGGGGCGTCGGGCGAGCAGTACTTC.

This sequence joins TRBV7-8 and TRBJ1-1, with D unresolved. Germline CDR1 and CDR2: SGHVS and FQNEAQ. The CDR3 runs 14 residues. The V gene lost 1 base and the J gene lost 2 bases, with 8 bases spanning the gap. The CDR3 coding sequence is TGTGCCAGCAGCTTAGTACAGCATAACACTGAAGCTTTCTTT. Protein product: CASSLVQHNTEAFF.

This clone appeared a few times. This chain links TRBV6-4 with TRBJ2-2; 9 nucleotides align to TRBD2. This CDR3 is built from 15 residues. Trimming cost V 2 bases and J 5 bases; bases outside gene matches: 3. Looked up from germline, CDR1 is MRHNA and CDR2 is SNTAGT. For the CDR3, the DNA is TGTGCCAGCAGTGACGAAGCGGGAGGAACCGGGGAGCTGTTTTTT. This codes for CASSDEAGGTGELFF.

This sequence joins TRBV2 and TRBJ2-7; 10 nucleotides line up with TRBD2. Per germline, CDR1 SNHLY and CDR2 FYNNEI. The V segment lost 2 bases and the J segment 6 bases; nucleotides outside the gene matches: 1. CDR3 length: 13 amino acids. The CDR3 coding sequence is TGTGCCAGCAGTGAACTAGCGGGAGCCGAGCAGTACTTC. Its translation is CASSELAGAEQYF.

This clone was counted once. The chain links TRBV2 to TRBJ2-1, with 7 bases aligning to TRBD1. Losses at the gene ends were 7 bases for V and 4 bases for J; bases not matched to a gene: 1. This CDR3 is 12 amino acids long. The V gene's germline CDR1 is SNHLY and CDR2 FYNNEI. CDR3 residues: CASTQGYNEQFF. Here the CDR3 DNA reads TGTGCCAGCACACAGGGGTACAATGAGCAGTTCTTC.

The genes are TRBV7-8 and TRBJ2-7, with TRBD2 identical over 11 bases. Trimming removed 5 bases from V and 6 bases from J; junction bases left unmatched: 3. The CDR3 is made up of 13 amino acids. Per the germline V gene, CDR1 is SGHVS and CDR2 is FQNEAQ. The CDR3 coding sequence is TGTGCCAGCAGCCTTAGCGGGAGGGCCGAGCAGTACTTC. Translating it yields CASSLSGRAEQYF.

CDR3 amino acids: CASSLDRETQYF. The CDR3 DNA is TGTGCCAGCAGCTTAGACAGGGAGACCCAGTACTTC. The chain recombines TRBV7-8 with TRBJ2-5, with D maybe TRBD1 (5 bases). Germline loops: CDR1 SGHVS, CDR2 FQNEAQ. Trimming took 1 base from V and 5 from J, leaving 5 bases between them. The CDR3 is made up of 12 amino acids.

This clone was detected only a few times. The rearrangement joins TRBV7-2 to TRBJ1-2, with TRBD1 as a possible D gene (5 bases). The CDR3 loop spans 14 amino acids. The V end was cut by 1 base, the J end by 7 bases, with 13 bases between. The germline CDR1 and CDR2 sequences are SGHTA and FQGNSA. CDR3 nucleotides: TGTGCCAGCAGCTTAGGGGGCTTCGGTAGTGGCTACACCTTC. It is translated as CASSLGGFGSGYTF.

This clone was counted a single time. V is TRBV2 and J is TRBJ2-3, with 8 bases lining up with TRBD2. CDR1 and CDR2 (germline): SNHLY, FYNNEI. The CDR3 is 13 amino acids. After removal of 8 bases from V and 6 bases from J, the junction contained 7 bases not matched to a gene. The CDR3, as DNA: TGTGCCAGCCGCCGGGAGGGATGGGATACGCAGTATTTT. This encodes CASRREGWDTQYF. Looking up the rest from reference TRBV2 and TRBJ2-3 gives the full variable domain: EPEVTQTPSHQVTQMGQEVILRCVPISNHLYFYWYRQILGQKVEFLVSFYNNEISEKSEIFDDQFSVERPDGSNFTLKIRSTKLEDSAMYFCASRREGWDTQYFGPGTRLTVL.

The chain uses TRBV7-2 and TRBJ1-1; TRBD1 matches 7 bases. The V gene's germline CDR1 is SGHTA and CDR2 FQGNSA. The junction had 3 bases not matched to a gene; V was cut back by 2 bases and J by 3 bases. This CDR3 spans 14 amino acids. The CDR3 spells CASSLQGVDTEAFF. The CDR3 DNA reads TGTGCCAGCAGCTTACAGGGGGTGGACACTGAAGCTTTCTTT.

This clone was picked up one time. The chain combines TRBV27 with TRBJ2-7, with 7 bases fitting TRBD1. Germline CDR1 is MNHEY and CDR2 is SMNVEV (reference sequence). V shed 2 bases, J shed 3 bases, and the junction held 13 bases outside the gene matches. There are 17 residues in the CDR3. CDR3 in amino acids: CASSLDRDPKGLYEQYF. The CDR3 coding sequence is TGTGCCAGCAGTTTAGACAGGGACCCCAAGGGCCTCTACGAGCAGTACTTC.

This chain links TRBV7-6 with TRBJ2-2; D perhaps matches TRBD2 (5 bases). Germline V gene lookup returns CDR1 SGHVS and CDR2 FNYEAQ. The CDR3 spans 12 residues. V lost 5 bases to trimming and J lost 5 bases, with 6 bases between them. The CDR3 loop reads CASSRGTGELFF. CDR3 DNA: TGTGCCAGCAGCCGAGGGACCGGGGAGCTGTTTTTT.

V and J are TRBV5-4 and TRBJ2-7; D remains unclear. Germline CDR1 and CDR2: SGHNT and YYREEE (reference sequence). The CDR3 consists of 14 residues. Trimming took 4 bases from V and 2 from J, leaving 13 bases between them. CDR3 bases: TGTGCCAGCAGCCAAGCAACAGCCCCCTACGAGCAGTACTTC. Protein product: CASSQATAPYEQYF.